Listed here are 3 T cell receptor beta chains from one sample, sequenced in a study of technical replicates of blood from several donors. The repertoire was sequenced with immunoSEQ multiplex PCR; TCRdb's copy has only in-frame clones and lacks some. Counted here are tens of thousands of clones, roughly 96% occurring once; the ten biggest clones make up 0.2%. The sample comprised T cells isolated from PBMCs. These TCRs come from a human donor in good health.

The chain employs TRBV18 and TRBJ2-7; TRBD1 matches 8 bases. Per the germline V gene, CDR1 is KGHSH and CDR2 is LQKENI. CDR3 size: 14 residues. Trimming removed 3 bases from V and 2 bases from J; junction bases left unmatched: 3. CDR3 in amino acids: CASSPGQGPYEQYF. The CDR3 region has the DNA TGTGCCAGCTCACCCGGACAGGGTCCCTACGAGCAGTACTTC.

The genes are TRBV7-9 and TRBJ2-3, with 13 bases that match TRBD2. The J segment lost 5 bases and the V segment lost 5 bases, leaving 4 bases of the junction unmatched. Germline V gene data show CDR1 as SEHNR and CDR2 as FQNEAQ (reference sequence). The CDR3 extends over 15 amino acids. The CDR3 protein is CASSPGTSGVDTQYF. The DNA for the CDR3 is TGTGCCAGCAGCCCCGGGACTAGCGGGGTAGATACGCAGTATTTT.

The genes are TRBV5-6 and TRBJ2-2; 7 bases match TRBD1. Germline V CDR1 and CDR2: SGHDT, YYEEEE. The CDR3 spans 18 residues. V dropped 4 bases and J dropped 2; count of bases not matched to a gene: 14. CDR3 sequence reads: CASSPPPYAGGNTGELFF. Written as DNA, the CDR3 is TGTGCCAGCAGCCCTCCCCCATATGCAGGGGGTAACACCGGGGAGCTGTTTTTT.